This TCR beta chain was observed in a study of post-analysis software for immune sequencing data. Study summary: The patients showed relapsing-remitting, secondary progressive and progressive-relapsing multiple sclerosis courses.

For this clonotype: Its cognate antigen is unknown. One end of the junction fails to match germline, which may point to a read error.

The length of the CDR3 is 15 residues. Study results and limitations: F measure clustering grouped samples strongly by preparation batch. Five TRBV segments, TRBV5-6, TRBV5-1 and TRBV20-1 among them, were found more frequent in patients than controls. Relative to controls, patients with multiple sclerosis showed significantly lower normalized Chao1 diversity.

Every TCR beta cDNA library bore unique molecular identifiers. TCRdb analysed the PCR reads with MiXCR anew, one entry per CDR3 protein. The table shows fewer than 850,000 distinct CDR3 sequences, with about 27% occurring only once. The source of this sequence is a girl between 5 and 17 years old with multiple sclerosis. The V and J genes are TRBV12-3 or TRBV12-4 and TRBJ1-5; D ambiguous. Sequencing was carried out using blood. In nucleotides, the CDR3 is TGTGCCAACAGTTTTAAGGGAAATAGCAATCAGCCCCAGCATTTT. Its protein is CANSFKGNSNQPQHF.